Below, 19 T cell receptor beta chains from the same sample are listed, as sequenced in a study of blood T cell repertoires in COVID-19. TCRdb's table, derived via immunoSEQ multiplex PCR, lists solely in-frame clones and lacks some. The data show about 380,000 clones, more than 75% seen once. Sample: PBMCs or T cells enriched from blood (not recorded which). These receptors were collected from a woman under 30 who had recovered from COVID-19.

This clone was counted only a few times. The rearrangement joins TRBV2 to TRBJ1-2; 7 bases are shared with TRBD1. V shed 6 bases and J 5 bases; nucleotides not matched to a gene: 12. The CDR3 length is 15 residues. CDR1 SNHLY and CDR2 FYNNEI come from the germline V gene. CDR3 nucleotides: TGTGCCAGCAGGCGACAGGGAAGTGAGGGATATGGCTACACCTTC. As protein: CASRRQGSEGYGYTF.

The chain carries TRBV2 and TRBJ1-2; the match to TRBD1 covers 10 bases. This CDR3 has 19 residues. The germline CDR1 and CDR2 sequences are SNHLY and FYNNEI. Germline trimming cut 4 bases from V and 7 bases from J; bases unmatched to any gene: 21. The CDR3 sequence is CASSVTGGDPALGGVGYTF. In DNA, the CDR3 is TGTGCCAGCAGTGTGACAGGGGGCGATCCCGCCCTCGGAGGTGTTGGCTACACCTTC.

The chain employs TRBV27 and TRBJ1-1; D is undetermined. Germline CDR1 is MNHEY and CDR2 is SMNVEV (reference sequence). The length of the CDR3 is 13 residues. The V gene lost 5 bases and the J gene lost 1 base, with 8 bases spanning the gap. CDR3 coding DNA: TGTGCCAGCAGTGTGGAGGGGAACACTGAAGCTTTCTTT. Protein sequence: CASSVEGNTEAFF.

In its sample, this clone was seen many times. V and J are TRBV6-1 and TRBJ2-7; TRBD2 matches at 10 bases. The CDR3 consists of 15 residues. CDR1 is MNHNS, CDR2 SASEGT, per germline. V lost 0 bases and J lost 3; bases outside the gene matches: 2. The CDR3, as DNA: TGTGCCAGCAGTGAAGCGGCTAGCGGGGGCTACGAGCAGTACTTC. The encoded protein is CASSEAASGGYEQYF.

The J gene is TRBJ2-1, the V gene TRBV27, with 7 nucleotides matching TRBD1. V lost 5 bases and J lost 4; bases outside the gene matches: 5. Germline loops: CDR1 MNHEY, CDR2 SMNVEV (reference sequence). This CDR3 comprises 14 residues. The CDR3 DNA is TGTGCCAGCAGTCCGACAGGGCCTTACAATGAGCAGTTCTTC. The encoded protein is CASSPTGPYNEQFF.

V and J are TRBV5-5 and TRBJ2-5; 11 nucleotides line up with TRBD2. This CDR3 has 16 amino acids. V lost 0 bases and J lost 5; bases outside the gene matches: 6. CDR1 and CDR2 (germline): SGHKS, YYEKEE (reference sequence). The CDR3 sequence is CASSLARASGGETQYF. In DNA, the CDR3 is TGTGCCAGCAGCTTGGCCAGGGCTAGCGGGGGGGAGACCCAGTACTTC.

The gene calls are TRBV19 and TRBJ1-2; TRBD1 is a possible D gene (5 bases). There are 15 residues in the CDR3. Trimming left V 3 bases short and J 7 bases short, with 18 bases between. CDR1 and CDR2 from the germline V gene are LNHDA and SQIVND (reference sequence). The CDR3 loop is CASSIGWGARPGYTF. The DNA for the CDR3 is TGTGCCAGTAGTATCGGATGGGGCGCGAGGCCTGGCTACACCTTC.

Only a few counts were recorded for this clone. The rearrangement joins TRBV7-9 to TRBJ1-1; possible D gene TRBD1, 6 bases. The length of the CDR3 is 14 residues. V was shortened by 5 bases and J by 3 bases, with 13 bases between the two germline ends. Looked up from germline, CDR1 is SEHNR and CDR2 is FQNEAQ (reference sequence). The CDR3 nucleotides are TGTGCCAGCAGCCCCCAGGGGCTGGACACTGAAGCTTTCTTT. Translated, it gives CASSPQGLDTEAFF.

J is TRBJ1-4 and V is TRBV27; D is unresolved. Trimming cost V 6 bases and J 4 bases, with 9 bases left between them. Germline lookup yields CDR1 MNHEY and CDR2 SMNVEV (reference sequence). The CDR3 has 13 residues. The CDR3 reads CASSRLGNEKLFF. The CDR3 coding sequence is TGTGCCAGCAGCCGACTAGGTAATGAAAAACTGTTTTTT.

This clone was detected once. This sequence joins TRBV27 and TRBJ2-1; 8 nucleotides agree with TRBD1. In germline, CDR1 is MNHEY, CDR2 SMNVEV (reference sequence). This CDR3 is 15 amino acids long. The trim removed 7 bases at V and 7 bases at J, leaving 12 bases unmatched. The CDR3 region has the DNA TGTGCCAGCACCGGAATCCGGGACAGGTCAAATGAGCAGTTCTTC. It is translated as CASTGIRDRSNEQFF.

The chain uses TRBV4-2 and TRBJ1-1; D uncertain. The V and J ends lost 0 bases and 3 bases respectively, with 8 bases between them. CDR3 length: 14 amino acids. The germline V gene encodes CDR1 LGHNA and CDR2 YNFKEQ. The CDR3 bases are TGTGCCAGCAGCCAAGATCAAGGAGACACTGAAGCTTTCTTT. Translated: CASSQDQGDTEAFF.

This clone was recorded only once. This rearrangement joins TRBV5-4 to TRBJ1-2; D might be TRBD1 (5 bases). Per germline, CDR1 SGHNT and CDR2 YYREEE (reference sequence). The CDR3 spans 14 residues. Trimming took 1 base from V and 4 from J, leaving 11 bases between them. The CDR3 loop reads CASSLTGESYGYTF. In nucleotides, the CDR3 is TGTGCCAGCAGCTTGACAGGAGAATCCTATGGCTACACCTTC.

This chain uses TRBV7-3 with TRBJ2-1; TRBD2 agrees at 10 bases. V lost 5 bases, J lost 6 bases, and 10 bases stayed unmatched. Germline V gene data show CDR1 as SGHTA and CDR2 as FQGTGA. This CDR3 contains 16 residues. The CDR3 protein is CASSHSGGLLSNEQFF. CDR3 nucleotides: TGTGCCAGCAGCCATAGCGGGGGGCTCCTTTCCAATGAGCAGTTCTTC.

The rearrangement links TRBV27 to TRBJ2-7; a possible D gene is TRBD1 (6 bases). This CDR3 is 16 amino acids long. V shed 5 bases and J shed 3 bases, with 20 bases lying between them. The germline gives CDR1 MNHEY, CDR2 SMNVEV (reference sequence). The DNA of the CDR3 is TGTGCCAGCAGTCAGACGATACAGGGAGCGTTCTACGAGCAGTACTTC. Translation: CASSQTIQGAFYEQYF.

This chain uses TRBV5-1 with TRBJ1-2; a possible D gene is TRBD1 (6 bases). The germline CDR1 and CDR2 sequences are SGHRS and YFSETQ. V was cut by 4 bases and J by 3 bases, with 16 bases left in between. The CDR3 totals 15 residues. The DNA of the CDR3 is TGCGCCAGCAGCCCGCTACAGGGTTTGGACTATGGCTACACCTTC. Its translation: CASSPLQGLDYGYTF.

The rearrangement joins TRBV6-5 to TRBJ2-3, with D maybe TRBD2 (5 bases). Germline loops: CDR1 MNHEY, CDR2 SVGAGI. This CDR3 has 15 residues. V was pared by 6 bases and J by 7 bases, with 20 bases between. In nucleotides, the CDR3 is TGTGCCAGCAGGCCCAACCGGGGTTCGGGTAATACGCAGTATTTT. Protein product: CASRPNRGSGNTQYF.

The V and J genes are TRBV30 and TRBJ1-5; the match to TRBD1 covers 7 bases. CDR1 GTSNPN and CDR2 SVGIG come from the germline V gene (reference sequence). The J segment lost 3 bases and the V segment lost 3 bases, leaving 8 bases of the junction unmatched. This CDR3 spans 15 amino acids. As DNA, the CDR3 is TGTGCCTGGAGCGGGACCGGGACAGCCAATCAGCCCCAGCATTTT. Protein product: CAWSGTGTANQPQHF.

This chain connects TRBV9 to TRBJ1-6; 10 bases agree with TRBD1. There are 15 residues in the CDR3. Unmatched junction bases numbered 3, after V lost 0 bases and J lost 9 bases. The germline gives CDR1 SGDLS, CDR2 YYNGEE. The CDR3 spells CASSVETGGSSPLHF. The CDR3 region has the DNA TGTGCCAGCAGCGTAGAGACAGGGGGCAGTTCACCCCTCCACTTT. The complete variable domain, with remaining parts taken from reference TRBV9 and TRBJ1-6, reads DSGVTQTPKHLITATGQRVTLRCSPRSGDLSVYWYQQSLDQGLQFLIQYYNGEERAKGNILERFSAQQFPDLHSELNLSSLELGDSALYFCASSVETGGSSPLHFGNGTRLTVT.

The chain carries TRBV19 and TRBJ2-1, with D maybe TRBD1 (5 bases). The CDR3 totals 15 residues. The ends were cut back, 3 bases at V and 5 bases at J, with 14 bases in the middle. Germline V gene sequence: CDR1 LNHDA, CDR2 SQIVND (reference sequence). The CDR3 sequence is CASSMLGPVDNEQFF. The CDR3 bases are TGTGCCAGTAGTATGTTGGGGCCTGTGGACAATGAGCAGTTCTTC.